The 18 T cell receptor beta chains given below trace back to one sample, sequenced in a study of cytomegalovirus exposure and HLA in healthy donors. In the PCR, 60 Vbeta and 13 Jbeta primers were used. Clones were sequenced by immunoSEQ multiplex PCR, and TCRdb holds only the in-frame ones, with some missing. Among around 130,000 clones, roughly 70% were seen once, and the ten largest hold roughly 3%. Material: PBMCs. These receptors were obtained from a woman aged 40 to 50 in good health and CMV-seropositive.

The V call is TRBV15, the J call TRBJ2-2, with TRBD1 as a possible D gene (5 bases). V lost 1 base and J 5 bases, leaving 11 bases between the germline ends. The germline V gene has CDR1 LNHNV and CDR2 YYDKDF (reference sequence). This CDR3 spans 15 amino acids. The CDR3 is CATSRARAVTGELFF. CDR3 nucleotides: TGTGCCACCAGCAGAGCCAGGGCAGTAACCGGGGAGCTGTTTTTT. The whole variable domain, remainder taken from reference TRBV15 and TRBJ2-2, is DAMVIQNPRYQVTQFGKPVTLSCSQTLNHNVMYWYQQKSSQAPKLLFHYYDKDFNNEADTPDNFQSRRPNTSFCFLDIRSPGLGDTAMYLCATSRARAVTGELFFGEGSRLTVL.

This clone was found a few times. The chain employs TRBV5-6 and TRBJ1-2; TRBD1 matches 10 bases. The CDR3 totals 14 residues. The V gene's germline CDR1 is SGHDT and CDR2 YYEEEE. The V gene end was trimmed by 6 bases and the J gene end by 5 bases; junction bases not matched to a gene: 7. This CDR3 is CASTWDRGNYGYTF. CDR3 nucleotide sequence: TGTGCCAGCACCTGGGACAGGGGAAATTATGGCTACACCTTC.

There are a few counts of this clone. The rearrangement uses TRBV7-2 and TRBJ1-1, with unresolved D. The V gene's germline CDR1 is SGHTA and CDR2 FQGNSA. V lost 5 bases to trimming and J lost 4 bases, with 14 bases between them. The CDR3 consists of 14 residues. The CDR3, as DNA: TGTGCCAGCAGCGCAGCGGTGGGGAGCACTGAAGCTTTCTTT. Translation: CASSAAVGSTEAFF.

The V call is TRBV10-3, the J call TRBJ1-1, with D possibly being TRBD1 (6 bases). V was trimmed by 8 bases and J by 4 bases, leaving 11 bases between them. This CDR3 has 12 amino acids. Germline loops: CDR1 ENHRY, CDR2 SYGVKD. This chain's CDR3 is CAISDRLTEAFF. CDR3 bases: TGTGCCATCTCTGACAGGCTCACTGAAGCTTTCTTT.

With respect to this clone: The junction and the germline gene differ at one end; a read error may be behind it. J is TRBJ1-4 and V is TRBV5-1, with no clear D. CDR3 size: 14 residues. CDR1 and CDR2 from the germline V gene are SGHRS and YFSETQ. CDR3 DNA sequence: TGCGCCAGCAGCCCTACTGCAACCAATGAAAAACTGTTTTTT. Amino acid sequence: CASSPTATNEKLFF.

The chain employs TRBV10-3 and TRBJ1-1; the match to TRBD1 covers 8 bases. The ends lost 2 bases at V and 1 base at J; junction bases unmatched: 0. This CDR3 spans 14 amino acids. In germline, CDR1 is ENHRY, CDR2 SYGVKD. In DNA form, the CDR3 reads TGTGCCATCAGTGAGGACAGGGGGAACACTGAAGCTTTCTTT. Its translation: CAISEDRGNTEAFF.

This chain links TRBV4-3 with TRBJ2-1, with 7 bases matching TRBD2. V was clipped by 0 bases and J by 1 base; unmatched bases: 3. Germline CDR1 reads LGHNA; CDR2 reads YSLEER. This CDR3 is 16 amino acids long. The CDR3 DNA follows: TGCGCCAGCAGCCAAGACTCAGCGGGGTCCTACAATGAGCAGTTCTTC. It is translated as CASSQDSAGSYNEQFF.

This CDR3 reads CASSEVQGRGNQPQHF. The DNA for the CDR3 is TGTGCCAGCAGTGAAGTTCAAGGGAGAGGCAATCAGCCCCAGCATTTT. This chain joins TRBV6-1 and TRBJ1-5, with no clear D. V lost 1 base and J 2 bases, leaving 12 bases between the germline ends. Germline loops: CDR1 MNHNS, CDR2 SASEGT. The CDR3 totals 16 residues.

This chain connects TRBV27 to TRBJ2-1, with D perhaps TRBD2 (7 bases). Between the trimmed V and J ends, which lost 0 bases and 5 bases, there was a span of 11 bases. The CDR3 is 15 residues long. Germline CDR1 is MNHEY and CDR2 is SMNVEV (reference sequence). The CDR3 is CASSLSGGGDNEQFF. The CDR3 DNA reads as TGTGCCAGCAGTTTATCTGGAGGGGGGGACAATGAGCAGTTCTTC.

The gene calls are TRBV5-1 and TRBJ1-1; TRBD1 is a possible D gene (6 bases). Between the trimmed V and J ends, which lost 2 bases and 0 bases, there was a span of 14 bases. CDR3 length equals 16 residues. Germline CDR1 is SGHRS and CDR2 is YFSETQ. CDR3 protein: CASSFTGTSMNTEAFF. Written as DNA, the CDR3 is TGCGCCAGCAGCTTCACCGGGACATCCATGAACACTGAAGCTTTCTTT.

This chain joins TRBV29-1 and TRBJ2-2, with TRBD2 as a possible D gene (5 bases). V dropped 7 bases and J dropped 7 bases, with 13 bases sitting between them. Per the germline V gene, CDR1 is SQVTM and CDR2 is ANQGSEA. The CDR3 sequence is 12 residues long. The CDR3 spells CSGRLEGGELFF. CDR3 sequence (DNA): TGCAGCGGACGCCTTGAGGGCGGGGAGCTGTTTTTT.

The gene calls are TRBV15 and TRBJ2-7, with 7 bases identical to TRBD2. Unmatched junction bases numbered 7, after V lost 0 bases and J lost 5 bases. This CDR3 has 15 residues. Germline V gene lookup returns CDR1 LNHNV and CDR2 YYDKDF (reference sequence). The CDR3 region is CATSRDGGSTHEQYF. The DNA for the CDR3 is TGTGCCACCAGCAGAGATGGCGGGAGTACCCACGAGCAGTACTTC. The complete variable domain, with remaining parts taken from reference TRBV15 and TRBJ2-7, reads DAMVIQNPRYQVTQFGKPVTLSCSQTLNHNVMYWYQQKSSQAPKLLFHYYDKDFNNEADTPDNFQSRRPNTSFCFLDIRSPGLGDTAMYLCATSRDGGSTHEQYFGPGTRLTVT.

The rearrangement uses TRBV4-3 and TRBJ2-2, with TRBD2 identical over 7 bases. The germline CDR1 and CDR2 sequences are LGHNA and YSLEER. The CDR3 loop spans 16 amino acids. Germline trimming cut 0 bases from V and 1 base from J; bases unmatched to any gene: 2. CDR3 protein: CASSQDGGVNTGELFF. The CDR3 DNA is TGCGCCAGCAGCCAAGATGGGGGGGTGAACACCGGGGAGCTGTTTTTT.

The rearrangement uses TRBV7-2 and TRBJ2-3; 7 bases map to TRBD2. The V gene's germline CDR1 is SGHTA and CDR2 FQGNSA. V gave up 4 bases and J gave up 2 bases; unmatched junction bases: 15. This CDR3 has 18 amino acids. In nucleotides, the CDR3 is TGTGCCAGCAGCTCGCCAGACTATGGCGGGGGTTCCACAGATACGCAGTATTTT. Its protein product is CASSSPDYGGGSTDTQYF.

The chain has TRBV28 and TRBJ2-2; D not certain. The germline CDR1 and CDR2 sequences are MDHEN and SYDVKM. Deletions cut 3 bases from V and 0 bases from J, with 5 bases between. CDR3 length: 14 amino acids. In nucleotides, the CDR3 is TGTGCCAGCAGTTTGGGCACGAACACCGGGGAGCTGTTTTTT. This encodes CASSLGTNTGELFF.

This sequence joins TRBV4-2 and TRBJ1-5, with 9 nucleotides matching TRBD1. V shed 2 bases and J 4 bases; nucleotides not matched to a gene: 3. The CDR3 loop spans 15 amino acids. Germline V gene sequence: CDR1 LGHNA, CDR2 YNFKEQ. In nucleotides, the CDR3 is TGTGCCAGCAGCCAATTGACAGGGGGAAATCAGCCCCAGCATTTT. This encodes CASSQLTGGNQPQHF.

The chain employs TRBV9 and TRBJ1-1; D is uncertain. The CDR3 totals 16 residues. V was shortened by 1 base and J by 0 bases, with 13 bases between the two germline ends. Germline V gene lookup returns CDR1 SGDLS and CDR2 YYNGEE. In nucleotides, the CDR3 is TGTGCCAGCAGCGTAATTTTGGGGAGAATGAACACTGAAGCTTTCTTT. It codes for CASSVILGRMNTEAFF.

V usage is TRBV6-5 and J usage is TRBJ1-1, with 7 bases aligning to TRBD1. CDR1 is MNHEY, CDR2 SVGAGI, per germline. Trimming removed 4 bases from V and 0 bases from J; junction bases left unmatched: 8. This CDR3 contains 16 residues. DNA for the CDR3: TGTGCCAGCAGTTCGTCGCAGGGGGTTGTGAACACTGAAGCTTTCTTT. The encoded protein is CASSSSQGVVNTEAFF.